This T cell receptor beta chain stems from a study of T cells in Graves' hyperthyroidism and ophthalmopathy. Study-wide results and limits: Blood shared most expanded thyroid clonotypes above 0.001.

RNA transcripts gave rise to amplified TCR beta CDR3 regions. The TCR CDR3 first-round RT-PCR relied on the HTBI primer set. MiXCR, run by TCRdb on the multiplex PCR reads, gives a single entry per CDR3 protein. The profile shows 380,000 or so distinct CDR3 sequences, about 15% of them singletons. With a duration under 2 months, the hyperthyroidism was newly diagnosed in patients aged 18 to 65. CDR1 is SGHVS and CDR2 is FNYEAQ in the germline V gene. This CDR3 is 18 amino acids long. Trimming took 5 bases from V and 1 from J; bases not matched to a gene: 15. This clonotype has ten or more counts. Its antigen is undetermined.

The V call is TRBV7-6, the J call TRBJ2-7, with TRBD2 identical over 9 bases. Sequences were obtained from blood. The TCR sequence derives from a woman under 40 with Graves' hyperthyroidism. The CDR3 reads CASSAIVSGSSVSYEQYF. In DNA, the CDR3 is TGTGCCAGCAGCGCCATTGTTAGCGGGAGTAGTGTATCCTACGAGCAGTACTTC.